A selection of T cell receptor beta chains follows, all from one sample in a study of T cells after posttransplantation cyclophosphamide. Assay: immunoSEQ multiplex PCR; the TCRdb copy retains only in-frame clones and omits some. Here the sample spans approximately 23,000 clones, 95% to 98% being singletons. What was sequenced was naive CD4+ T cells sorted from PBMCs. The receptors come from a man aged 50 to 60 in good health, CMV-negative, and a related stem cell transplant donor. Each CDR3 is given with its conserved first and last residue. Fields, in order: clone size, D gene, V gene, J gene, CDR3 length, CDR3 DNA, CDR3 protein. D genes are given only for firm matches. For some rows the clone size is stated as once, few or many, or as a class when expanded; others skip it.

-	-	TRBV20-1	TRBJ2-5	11	TGCAGTGCTAGAGGGAGAGAGACCCAGTACTTC	CSARGRETQYF
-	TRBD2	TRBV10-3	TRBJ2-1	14	TGTGCCATCAGTCGGGAGGGAACCAAGAATGAGCAGTTCTTC	CAISREGTKNEQFF
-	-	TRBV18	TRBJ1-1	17	TGTGCCAGCTCACCAGTCGACAGCAGCACCTTGAACACTGAAGCTTTCTTT	CASSPVDSSTLNTEAFF
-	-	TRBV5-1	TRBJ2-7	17	TGCGCCAGCAGCTTGGTTGCGCACGGGGACTTCTCCTACGAGCAGTACTTC	CASSLVAHGDFSYEQYF
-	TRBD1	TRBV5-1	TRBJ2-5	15	TGCGCCAGCAGCTTAGGACAGGGGGCTTGGGAGACCCAGTACTTC	CASSLGQGAWETQYF
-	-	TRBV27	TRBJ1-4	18	TGTGCCAGCAGTTTGTCGGCCGGGAACGTTATTTACGGTGAAAAACTGTTTTTT	CASSLSAGNVIYGEKLFF
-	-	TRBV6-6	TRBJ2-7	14	TGTGCCAGCAGCCAGCCAGGGACTTCCTACGAGCAGTACTTC	CASSQPGTSYEQYF
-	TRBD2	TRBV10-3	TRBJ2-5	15	TGTGCCATCAAGGCTAGCGGGGGGCCTGGAGAGACCCAGTACTTC	CAIKASGGPGETQYF
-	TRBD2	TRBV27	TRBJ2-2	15	TGTGCCAGCAGCCTTGGACTAGCGGCGGCCGGGGAGCTGTTTTTT	CASSLGLAAAGELFF
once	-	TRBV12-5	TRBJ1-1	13	TGTGCTAGTGCGCGGGGGCCGAACACTGAAGCTTTCTTT	CASARGPNTEAFF
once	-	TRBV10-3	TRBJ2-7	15	TGTGCCATCAGTCAACCGACGCAGCGATCCTACGAGCAGTACTTC	CAISQPTQRSYEQYF
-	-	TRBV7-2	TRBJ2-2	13	TGTGCCAGCAGCCCCCAGAACACCGGGGAGCTGTTTTTT	CASSPQNTGELFF
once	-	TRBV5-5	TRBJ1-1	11	TGTGCCAGCAGCGAGTACACTGAAGCTTTCTTT	CASSEYTEAFF
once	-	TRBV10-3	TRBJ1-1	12	TGTGCCATCAGAACCCAGGGGCCTGAAGCTTTCTTT	CAIRTQGPEAFF
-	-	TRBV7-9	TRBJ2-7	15	TGTGCCAGCAGCTTAGAAAATGGTTACAACTACGAGCAGTACTTC	CASSLENGYNYEQYF
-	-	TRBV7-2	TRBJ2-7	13	TGTGCCAGCAGCTTCGACAGTTCCTACGAGCAGTACTTC	CASSFDSSYEQYF
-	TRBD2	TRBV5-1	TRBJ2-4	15	TGCGCCAGCAGGCCCGTCGCGGGAGGGCCCGACATTCAGTACTTC	CASRPVAGGPDIQYF
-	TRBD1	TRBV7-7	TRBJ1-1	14	TGTGCTAGCAGCCCCTCACAGGGGAAGGGGGACGCTTTCTTT	CASSPSQGKGDAFF
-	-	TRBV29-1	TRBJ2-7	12	TGCAGCGTGGGGGGGCATGGGTACGAGCAGTACTTC	CSVGGHGYEQYF
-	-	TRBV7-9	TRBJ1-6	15	TGTGCCAGCAGCTTCTCGACAGGCCCAAATTCACCCCTCCACTTT	CASSFSTGPNSPLHF
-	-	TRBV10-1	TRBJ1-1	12	TGCGCCAGCAGTGAGGGGAGTTCTGAAGCTTTCTTT	CASSEGSSEAFF
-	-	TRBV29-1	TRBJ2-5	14	TGCAGCGCCTACTCTGTGGACAGCCAAGAGACCCAGTACTTC	CSAYSVDSQETQYF
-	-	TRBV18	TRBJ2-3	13	TGTGCCAGCTCACCGATTAGCGTGGATACGCAGTATTTT	CASSPISVDTQYF
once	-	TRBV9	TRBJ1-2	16	TGTGCCAGCAGCGTACCTCCATGGGGGGGGGACTATGGCTACACCTTC	CASSVPPWGGDYGYTF
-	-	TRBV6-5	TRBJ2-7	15	TGTGCCAGCAGTTACTCCGGGGTGCAGCACTACGAGCAGTACTTC	CASSYSGVQHYEQYF
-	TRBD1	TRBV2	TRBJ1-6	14	TGTGCCATAGGAGGGCAGGGGGCTGGATCACCCCTCCACTTT	CAIGGQGAGSPLHF
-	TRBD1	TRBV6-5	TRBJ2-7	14	TGTGCCAGCAGTACCGGGACAGCAACCTACGAGCAGTACTTC	CASSTGTATYEQYF
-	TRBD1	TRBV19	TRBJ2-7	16	TGTGCCAGTAGTCCGCAAGGGACAGGATTTGCCTACGAGCAGTACTTC	CASSPQGTGFAYEQYF
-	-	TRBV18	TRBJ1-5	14	TGTGCCAGCTCACCAGCGGGGGGCAATCAGCCCCAGCATTTT	CASSPAGGNQPQHF
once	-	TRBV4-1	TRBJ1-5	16	TGCGCCAGCAGCCAAGGGGCGGGATCGGGGACTCAGCCCCAGCATTTT	CASSQGAGSGTQPQHF
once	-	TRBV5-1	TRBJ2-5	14	TGCGCCAGCAGCTTGGGGGAGCCCATGGAGACCCAGTACTTC	CASSLGEPMETQYF
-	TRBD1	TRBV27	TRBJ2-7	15	TGTGCCAGCCCCCCCGCCGACAGGGAATTGGGCGAGCAGTACTTC	CASPPADRELGEQYF
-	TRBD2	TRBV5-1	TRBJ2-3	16	TGCGCCAGCAGCTACTTAGCGGGGGGAAACACAGATACGCAGTATTTT	CASSYLAGGNTDTQYF
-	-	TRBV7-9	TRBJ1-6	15	TGTGCCAGCAGCAAGCAAGGGACTGAAAATTCACCCCTCCACTTT	CASSKQGTENSPLHF
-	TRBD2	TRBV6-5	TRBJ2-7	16	TGTGCCAGCAGTTACTCGGGGACTAGCGGCTCCTACGAGCAGTACTTC	CASSYSGTSGSYEQYF
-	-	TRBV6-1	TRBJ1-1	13	TGTGCCGGCGGGCCTTTGGCGAACACTGAAGCTTTCTTT	CAGGPLANTEAFF
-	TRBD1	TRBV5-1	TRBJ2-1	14	TGCGCCAGCAGCCAACGACAGGGAGACAATGAGCAGTTCTTC	CASSQRQGDNEQFF
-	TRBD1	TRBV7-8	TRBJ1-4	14	TGTGCCAGCAGCCGGGACAGGGGTAGTGAAAAACTGTTTTTT	CASSRDRGSEKLFF
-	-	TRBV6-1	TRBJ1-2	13	TGTGCCAGCAATGCCAGGGCGAACTATGGCTACACCTTC	CASNARANYGYTF
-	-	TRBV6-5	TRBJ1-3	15	TGTGCCAGCATGAGTGCCCCAAGCTCTGGAAACACCATATATTTT	CASMSAPSSGNTIYF
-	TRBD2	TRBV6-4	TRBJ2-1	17	TGTGCCAGCAGTAAAGGACTAGCGGGGACGGGGTACAATGAGCAGTTCTTC	CASSKGLAGTGYNEQFF
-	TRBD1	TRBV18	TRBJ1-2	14	TGTGCCAGCTCACCAAGGACAGGGCAAGATGGCTACACCTTC	CASSPRTGQDGYTF
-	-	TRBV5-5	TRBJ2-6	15	TGTGCCAGCAGTTTCCTGAGCTCTGGGGCCAACGTCCTGACTTTC	CASSFLSSGANVLTF
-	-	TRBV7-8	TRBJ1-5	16	TGTGCCAGCAGCTCTGGGGGCGGGCACAGCAATCAGCCCCAGCATTTT	CASSSGGGHSNQPQHF
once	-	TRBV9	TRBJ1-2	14	TGTGCCAGCAGCGTAGGGGCAGGGGCCTATGGCTACACCTTC	CASSVGAGAYGYTF
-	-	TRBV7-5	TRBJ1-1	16	TGTGCCAGAAGCTGTAGCTCGGCGGACACGAACACTGAAGCTTTCTTT	CARSCSSADTNTEAFF
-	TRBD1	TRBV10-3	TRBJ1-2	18	TGTGCCATCAGTGGGTTAGGACAGGGAGGAAGGCCTTACTATGGCTACACCTTC	CAISGLGQGGRPYYGYTF
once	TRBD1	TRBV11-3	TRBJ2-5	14	TGTGCCAGCAGCTCCAGGGGGCCCCAAGAGACCCAGTACTTC	CASSSRGPQETQYF
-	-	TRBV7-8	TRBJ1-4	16	TGTGCCAGCACCCTTAGGGGGTTGGCAGATAATGAAAAACTGTTTTTT	CASTLRGLADNEKLFF
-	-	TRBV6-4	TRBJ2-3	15	TGTGCCAGCAGTGTTAACGGAGCTAGCACAGATACGCAGTATTTT	CASSVNGASTDTQYF
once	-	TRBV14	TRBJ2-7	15	TGTGCCAGCAGCCAGAACACGGGGTCGGGCTACGAGCAGTACTTC	CASSQNTGSGYEQYF
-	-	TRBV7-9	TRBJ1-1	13	TGTGCCAGCAGCTTGTCTCCAGAGGCTGCGGCTTTCTTT	CASSLSPEAAAFF
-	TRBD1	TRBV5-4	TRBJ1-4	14	TGTGCCAGCAGCTTCCGGGACAGTAATGAAAAACTGTTTTTT	CASSFRDSNEKLFF
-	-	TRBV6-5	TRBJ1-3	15	TGTGCCAGTGCCAGGGCGGCGAGCTCTGGAAACACCATATATTTT	CASARAASSGNTIYF